This entry is about one TCR beta chain. Antigen specificity is unknown. This CDR3 is built from 11 residues. Germline V gives CDR1 SGHRS, CDR2 YFSETQ. Trimming stripped 4 bases from V and 13 bases from J, with 13 bases between. This sample was included in a study of response to subunit inactivated influenza vaccine. Study-level results: Authors suggested each seasonal flu vaccination may recruit only limited numbers of new T cells.

A single record per CDR3 protein comes from TCRdb applying MiXCR to the RT-PCR reads. The profile covers approximately 520,000 distinct CDR3 sequences, with about 25% appearing a single time and approximately 1.9% taken by the ten largest. The rearrangement uses TRBV5-1 and TRBJ2-3; D remains ambiguous. The source of this sequence is a man aged 50-59 years who received an inactivated influenza vaccine. This specimen consisted of CD4+ T cells sorted from PBMCs, obtained around 5 days after vaccination. The CDR3 sequence is CASSIGLSEYF. CDR3 nucleotide sequence: TGCGCCAGCAGCATAGGCCTATCGGAGTATTTT.